Presented here are 11 T cell receptor beta chains from one specimen sequenced in a study of blood T cell repertoires in COVID-19. Repertoires were generated with immunoSEQ multiplex PCR, while TCRdb's copy carries only in-frame clones and drops some. Here the sample spans about 280,000 clones, around nine tenths being singletons. Sequencing used peripheral blood. These receptors were taken from a man in his forties or fifties with active or convalescent COVID-19.

The chain links TRBV5-1 to TRBJ1-1; 11 bases fit TRBD1. There are 14 residues in the CDR3. The germline V gene encodes CDR1 SGHRS and CDR2 YFSETQ. Unmatched junction bases numbered 1, after V lost 2 bases and J lost 4 bases. The chain's CDR3 is CASSFGTGGTEAFF. CDR3 sequence (DNA): TGCGCCAGCAGCTTTGGGACAGGGGGCACTGAAGCTTTCTTT. Based on the CDR3 plus reference TRBV5-1 and TRBJ1-1, the full variable domain is KAGVTQTPRYLIKTRGQQVTLSCSPISGHRSVSWYQQTPGQGLQFLFEYFSETQRNKGNFPGRFSGRQFSNSRSEMNVSTLELGDSALYLCASSFGTGGTEAFFGQGTRLTVV.

This clone was detected only once. The chain employs TRBV19 and TRBJ2-1, with 9 bases fitting TRBD2. There are 15 residues in the CDR3. Germline-derived CDR1 and CDR2 are LNHDA and SQIVND (reference sequence). The trim removed 4 bases at V and 10 bases at J, leaving 11 bases unmatched. CDR3 sequence reads: CASSRRGGDIKEQFF. CDR3 DNA sequence: TGTGCCAGTAGTAGGCGGGGGGGCGATATTAAAGAGCAGTTCTTC.

The CDR3 DNA reads TGTGCCACCAGTGAGGGGGACACGGGAATAGGAAACACCATATATTTT. Residues: CATSEGDTGIGNTIYF. The chain combines TRBV24-1 with TRBJ1-3, with a weak D call TRBD1 (6 bases). Trimming pared 4 bases from V and 4 bases from J, leaving 16 bases between. The CDR3 is 16 residues long. The V gene's germline CDR1 is KGHDR and CDR2 SFDVKD.

The V gene is TRBV5-1, the J gene TRBJ2-3, with D hard to call. Germline CDR1 reads SGHRS; CDR2 reads YFSETQ. The CDR3 sequence is 13 residues long. V was shortened by 1 base and J by 4 bases, with 7 bases between the two germline ends. In nucleotides, the CDR3 is TGCGCCAGCAGCTTGTACAGTTCAGATACGCAGTATTTT. Amino acid sequence: CASSLYSSDTQYF.

The V call is TRBV9, the J call TRBJ2-3; 8 nucleotides align to TRBD1. Germline trimming cut 0 bases from V and 2 bases from J; bases unmatched to any gene: 2. Per germline, CDR1 SGDLS and CDR2 YYNGEE. CDR3 length: 15 residues. CDR3 nucleotide sequence: TGTGCCAGCAGCGTAGGGACAGGGAACACAGATACGCAGTATTTT. Residues: CASSVGTGNTDTQYF.

The chain carries TRBV2 and TRBJ1-5; D gene unclear. Germline CDR1 SNHLY, CDR2 FYNNEI. The V end lost 0 bases, the J end lost 2 bases, and 8 bases lay between the germline ends. The CDR3 loop spans 15 amino acids. CDR3 in amino acids: CASSEAPGGNQPQHF. For the CDR3, the DNA is TGTGCCAGCAGTGAAGCCCCCGGGGGCAATCAGCCCCAGCATTTT.

The chain recombines TRBV7-2 with TRBJ1-4, with a weak D call TRBD1 (6 bases). The CDR3 is 16 residues long. Between the trimmed V and J ends, which lost 0 bases and 8 bases, there was a span of 16 bases. Germline CDR1 is SGHTA and CDR2 is FQGNSA. CDR3 DNA sequence: TGTGCCAGCAGCTTAGCTATGGGGGCTTCAGGGGAAAAACTGTTTTTT. Translation: CASSLAMGASGEKLFF.

This clone showed up just a few times. DNA for the CDR3: TGTGCCAGCAGTGACGTGACAGGGTATTTTGCGCAGTATTTT. It yields the protein CASSDVTGYFAQYF. This chain connects TRBV25-1 to TRBJ2-3, with 7 bases lining up with TRBD1. CDR1 is MGHDK and CDR2 is SYGVNS in the germline V gene. CDR3 size: 14 residues. The ends lost 3 bases at V and 10 bases at J; junction bases unmatched: 10.

The chain has TRBV19 and TRBJ2-3, with 11 bases that match TRBD2. The V gene end was trimmed by 3 bases and the J gene end by 5 bases; junction bases not matched to a gene: 10. Germline CDR1 reads LNHDA; CDR2 reads SQIVND (reference sequence). This CDR3 comprises 17 residues. CDR3 loop: CASSIFGLAGGGDTQYF. In DNA form, the CDR3 reads TGTGCCAGTAGTATCTTCGGTCTAGCGGGGGGTGGAGATACGCAGTATTTT.

The CDR3 reads CASTDRLKPQHF. The DNA of the CDR3 is TGTGCCAGCACCGACAGATTGAAGCCCCAGCATTTT. The rearrangement uses TRBV28 and TRBJ1-5; D may be TRBD1 (5 bases). CDR3 length: 12 residues. V was shortened by 7 bases and J by 8 bases, with 12 bases between the two germline ends. The germline V gene has CDR1 MDHEN and CDR2 SYDVKM.

The V call is TRBV9, the J call TRBJ1-1, with 7 positions matching TRBD1. The germline CDR1 and CDR2 sequences are SGDLS and YYNGEE. This CDR3 has 16 amino acids. J was trimmed by 5 bases and V by 0 bases; bases with no gene match: 10. The CDR3 DNA reads TGTGCCAGCAGCGTAGGGTCAGTAGGGGGCTGGACTGAAGCTTTCTTT. Translated, it gives CASSVGSVGGWTEAFF.